These T cell receptor beta chains were read from a single sample in a study of shared clonotypes between healthy human individuals. Sequencing was performed with immunoSEQ multiplex PCR; in TCRdb, only in-frame clones are kept and a portion is missing. The sample consists of 2 million to 2.5 million clones, 93% of them appearing once. The sequencing sample was made of naive CD4+ T cells from PBMCs. The receptors originated from a man aged 18 to 29 in good health. Some clones in this sample may be carry-over from other donors' samples. The CDR3 runs from the conserved cysteine through the conserved F or W. D genes are given only for firm matches. Part of the rows lack a size; the others show once, few, many or a class for expanded clones.

TRBV7-2,TRBJ2-7,12,NA,few,TGTGCCGGGGCAATGGGTACCTACGAGCAGTACTTC,CAGAMGTYEQYF
TRBV19,TRBJ2-7,14,TRBD1,NA,TGTGCCAGTACAAGGGACAGGGGTCGGAACGAGCAGTACTTC,CASTRDRGRNEQYF
TRBV6-1,TRBJ2-7,15,NA,NA,TGTGCCAGCAGTGAAGCTGGAGGACCCACCTACGAGCAGTACTTC,CASSEAGGPTYEQYF
TRBV4-1,TRBJ2-5,16,TRBD2,NA,TGCGCCAGCAGCCCCACGCCGGGACTAGCTGGGGAGACCCAGTACTTC,CASSPTPGLAGETQYF
TRBV6-5,TRBJ1-4,15,NA,NA,TGTGCCAGCAGCCCTCCCCCCGCACAGGATCTTAGATCGTTTTTT,CASSPPPAQDLRSFF
TRBV5-1,TRBJ2-5,15,TRBD2,NA,TGCGCCAGCACCCACTCGGGGGGGCAGCAAGAGACCCAGTACTTC,CASTHSGGQQETQYF
TRBV5-6,TRBJ2-5,14,TRBD2,NA,TGTGCCAGCAGCGCCGGACTAGTCGGGGAGACCCAGTACTTC,CASSAGLVGETQYF
TRBV27,TRBJ2-7,14,NA,NA,TGTGCCAGCAGTTATCGGGGGGCAAATTACGAGCAGTACTTC,CASSYRGANYEQYF
TRBV2,TRBJ2-7,13,TRBD2,NA,TGTGCCAGCAGACCTAGCGGGAGGTTCGAGCAGTACTTC,CASRPSGRFEQYF
TRBV19,TRBJ2-7,14,NA,NA,TGTGCCAGTAGCCCCGGGGCCTCCTACGGGGAGCAGTACTTC,CASSPGASYGEQYF
TRBV7-3,TRBJ1-5,14,NA,NA,TGTGCCAGCAGCGCGGGGGGGAACAATCAGCCCCAGCATTTT,CASSAGGNNQPQHF
TRBV5-6,TRBJ2-5,14,TRBD1,NA,TGTGCCAGCAGCTTGGCGGGACAGAAAGAGACCCAGTACTTC,CASSLAGQKETQYF
TRBV5-1,TRBJ2-3,16,TRBD2,NA,TGCGCCAGCAGCCGAATACTAGCGGGAGGGGACGATACGCAGTATTTT,CASSRILAGGDDTQYF
TRBV2,TRBJ1-5,14,NA,NA,TGTGCCAGCAGTGGTGTAGGGAAGGCTCAGCCCCAGCATTTT,CASSGVGKAQPQHF
TRBV6-1,TRBJ2-7,18,TRBD2,NA,TGTGCCAGCAGTGGCGGGACTAGCGGGAGTACGGCCGCGGCCGAGCAGTACTTC,CASSGGTSGSTAAAEQYF
TRBV7-9,TRBJ2-7,15,TRBD2,NA,TGTGCCAGCAGCTGGGGACTAGCGGGAGACTACGAGCAGTACTTC,CASSWGLAGDYEQYF
TRBV10-1,TRBJ2-7,15,TRBD1,NA,TGCGCCAGCAGTGCGACCGGGACAGGGGTCCACGAGCAGTACTTC,CASSATGTGVHEQYF
TRBV6-1,TRBJ2-7,13,NA,NA,TGTGCCGGGCGGACCTCGCCTACCTACGAGCAGTACTTC,CAGRTSPTYEQYF
TRBV7-9,TRBJ2-3,13,NA,NA,TGTGCCAGCAGCTCCATATCGGGAGATACGCAGTATTTT,CASSSISGDTQYF
TRBV19,TRBJ2-1,17,TRBD1,NA,TGTGCCAGTAGTCCCGGGACAGGGTCCCGAGTTTTGAATGAGCAGTTCTTC,CASSPGTGSRVLNEQFF
TRBV19,TRBJ2-7,16,TRBD2,NA,TGTGCCAGTAGTATAGATTGGGCGGGAGGGTCCTACGAGCAGTACTTC,CASSIDWAGGSYEQYF
TRBV5-1,TRBJ2-7,15,NA,NA,TGCGCCAGCAGCTTGGGGACCTTCCGCCTCCACGAGCAGTACTTC,CASSLGTFRLHEQYF
TRBV6-5,TRBJ1-3,14,TRBD1,NA,TGTGCCAGCAGCAGAACAGGGGAAGAAAACACCATATATTTT,CASSRTGEENTIYF
TRBV7-8,TRBJ2-1,14,NA,once,TGTGCCAGTGTCACAGAGGGGGAGTACAATGAGCAGTTCTTC,CASVTEGEYNEQFF
TRBV6-1,TRBJ1-3,17,NA,NA,TGTGCCAGCAGTGTTTCAGGGTACCATAACTCTGGAAACACCATATATTTT,CASSVSGYHNSGNTIYF
TRBV9,TRBJ2-7,16,TRBD2,NA,TGTGCCAGCAGCGTAGGTTCACTAGCGGGCAACTACGAGCAGTACTTC,CASSVGSLAGNYEQYF
TRBV5-1,TRBJ2-3,14,NA,NA,TGCGCCAGCAGCTTAGAAAGCAACCGGTTTACGCAGTATTTT,CASSLESNRFTQYF
TRBV6-5,TRBJ1-6,15,NA,NA,TGTGCCAGCAGTTACTCAAGGCAGAATAATTCACCCCTCCACTTT,CASSYSRQNNSPLHF
TRBV5-4,TRBJ2-7,13,NA,NA,TGTGCCAGCAGCTTAAGCGGACGCTACGAGCAGTACTTC,CASSLSGRYEQYF
TRBV6-1,TRBJ1-1,15,NA,NA,TGTGCCAGCAGTGAGGAAGGTGCCGACCCACTGAAAGCTTTCTTT,CASSEEGADPLKAFF
TRBV29-1,TRBJ1-1,12,TRBD1,NA,TGCAGCTGCACAGGGGCGAACACTGAAGCTTTCTTT,CSCTGANTEAFF
TRBV5-1,TRBJ2-7,15,TRBD1,NA,TGCGCCAGCAGCTACGGACAGGCCAGCCCCTACGAGCAGTACTTC,CASSYGQASPYEQYF
TRBV7-2,TRBJ2-7,15,TRBD2,NA,TGTGCCAGCAGCTCAGGACTAGGCTCTTACTACGAGCAGTACTTC,CASSSGLGSYYEQYF
TRBV2,TRBJ2-1,13,NA,NA,TGTGCCAGCAGTGAGCAGGTTATGAATGAGCAGTTCTTC,CASSEQVMNEQFF
TRBV7-3,TRBJ2-1,16,NA,NA,TGTGCCAGCAGCGCCTCGACTCTGACCCAATACAATGAGCAGTTCTTC,CASSASTLTQYNEQFF
TRBV9,TRBJ1-2,16,TRBD1,NA,TGTGCCAGCAGCCCTGGACAGGGGGCGCTTCGCTATGGCTACACCTTC,CASSPGQGALRYGYTF
TRBV7-9,TRBJ1-2,15,TRBD1,NA,TGTGCCAGCAGCTTAACTAGGGACAGGGCATATGGCTACACCTTC,CASSLTRDRAYGYTF
TRBV28,TRBJ1-2,17,TRBD1,NA,TGTGCCAGCAGCCCCCCGGGACAGGGTGGAGTGGGCTATGGCTACACCTTC,CASSPPGQGGVGYGYTF
TRBV7-3,TRBJ2-7,13,TRBD1,NA,TGTGCCAGCAGCCCGGGACAGGGCGACGAGCAGTACTTC,CASSPGQGDEQYF
TRBV9,TRBJ2-7,14,TRBD2,NA,TGTGCCAGCAGCTTCGGACTAGCAAGCTACGAGCAGTACTTC,CASSFGLASYEQYF
TRBV5-1,TRBJ1-5,14,NA,NA,TGCGCCAGCAGCCAGTCCGGGGACAATCAGCCCCAGCATTTT,CASSQSGDNQPQHF
TRBV6-1,TRBJ2-3,15,TRBD1,NA,TGTGCCAGCAGTGAAGGGACAGGGGGCCGGGATACGCAGTATTTT,CASSEGTGGRDTQYF
TRBV18,TRBJ1-2,15,TRBD1,NA,TGTGCCAGCTCAGCTTCAGGGGGCGCTGACTATGGCTACACCTTC,CASSASGGADYGYTF
TRBV5-1,TRBJ1-1,14,TRBD1,few,TGCGCCAGCAGCTTCGGGACAGGGGGCACTGAAGCTTTCTTT,CASSFGTGGTEAFF
TRBV30,TRBJ2-7,11,TRBD1,NA,TGTGCCTGGAGTCAGGGGGTCGAGCAGTACTTC,CAWSQGVEQYF
TRBV5-1,TRBJ1-4,16,NA,NA,TGCGCCAGCAGCTCCCACCTGGGGGGAACGAGTGAAAAACTGTTTTTT,CASSSHLGGTSEKLFF
TRBV15,TRBJ2-5,15,TRBD2,NA,TGTGCCACCAGCAGGGGGACTAGCGGCCAAGAGACCCAGTACTTC,CATSRGTSGQETQYF
TRBV18,TRBJ2-5,14,TRBD1,NA,TGTGCCAGCTCACTCGGACAGGTTCAAGAGACCCAGTACTTC,CASSLGQVQETQYF
TRBV21-1,TRBJ2-1,14,NA,NA,TGTGCCAGCAGCAAAGAGCGTGGAGCGGATGAGCAGTTCTTC,CASSKERGADEQFF
TRBV10-3,TRBJ2-7,14,NA,NA,TGTGCCATCCGAGCGGGGACAGCCGACTACGAGCAGTACTTC,CAIRAGTADYEQYF
TRBV13,TRBJ2-7,14,NA,NA,TGTGCCAGCAGCTTTGACAGGTTCTCCTACGAGCAGTACTTC,CASSFDRFSYEQYF
TRBV7-9,TRBJ2-5,16,NA,NA,TGTGCCAGCAGCTTAGCCCCCGGGAAATTTGAGGAGACCCAGTACTTC,CASSLAPGKFEETQYF
TRBV6-6,TRBJ1-4,15,NA,NA,TGTGCCAGCAGTTACACGGGGATTGGCGGTGAAAAACTGTTTTTT,CASSYTGIGGEKLFF
TRBV5-1,TRBJ1-1,13,NA,NA,TGCGCCAGCAGCTTCGGGGGAGGGACTGAAGCTTTCTTT,CASSFGGGTEAFF
TRBV5-1,TRBJ2-7,15,TRBD1,NA,TGCGCCAGCAGCCTCTCCCAAGGCGATGGCACAGGGGAGTACTTC,CASSLSQGDGTGEYF
TRBV4-1,TRBJ1-3,15,TRBD1,NA,TGCGCCAGCAGACCGGGACAGGGATCTGGAAACACCATATATTTT,CASRPGQGSGNTIYF
TRBV19,TRBJ1-5,15,NA,few,TGTGCCGTTGAGGCTGGGTCGGGGAGCAATCAGCCCCAGCATTTT,CAVEAGSGSNQPQHF
TRBV5-4,TRBJ2-2,17,TRBD1,NA,TGTGCCAGCAGCTTTCCCCGGGACAGGGCCAACACCGGGGAGCTGTTTTTT,CASSFPRDRANTGELFF